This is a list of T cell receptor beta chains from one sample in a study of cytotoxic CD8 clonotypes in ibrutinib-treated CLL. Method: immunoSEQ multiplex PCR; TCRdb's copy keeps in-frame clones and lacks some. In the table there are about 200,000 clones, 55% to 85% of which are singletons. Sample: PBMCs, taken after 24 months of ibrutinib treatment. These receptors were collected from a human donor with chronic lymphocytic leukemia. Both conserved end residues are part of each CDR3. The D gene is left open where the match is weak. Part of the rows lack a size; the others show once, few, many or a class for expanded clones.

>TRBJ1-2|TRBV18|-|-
TGTGCCAGCTCACCTTCGGACGGACCGAACTATGGCTACACCTTC
CASSPSDGPNYGYTF
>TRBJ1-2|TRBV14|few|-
TGTGCCAGCAGCCCGGGCCTCGATGGATATGGCTACACCTTC
CASSPGLDGYGYTF
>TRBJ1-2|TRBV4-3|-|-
TGCGCCAGCAGCCAAGATCGGCGGGGTTTCTATGGCTACACCTTC
CASSQDRRGFYGYTF
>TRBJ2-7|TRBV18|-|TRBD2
TGTGCCAGCCGCAGCGGGAGGGCCTACGAGCAGTACTTC
CASRSGRAYEQYF
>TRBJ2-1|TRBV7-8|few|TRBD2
TGTGCCAGCAGCTTAGTTCTAGCGGGAGTTTACAATGAGCAGTTCTTC
CASSLVLAGVYNEQFF
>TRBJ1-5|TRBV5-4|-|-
TGTGCCAGCAGCTTGAACACCGGGCCCTATAGCAATCAGCCCCAGCATTTT
CASSLNTGPYSNQPQHF
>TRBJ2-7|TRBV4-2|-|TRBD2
TGTGCCAGCAGCCAAGAAGGTTTCCCGATTACTAGCGGGAGTTACGAGCAGTACTTC
CASSQEGFPITSGSYEQYF
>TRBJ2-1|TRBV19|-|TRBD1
TGTGCCAGCGCCCTCGAGAGGGACAGGGTTGGTAATGAGCAGTTCTTC
CASALERDRVGNEQFF
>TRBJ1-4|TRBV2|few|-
TGTGCCAGCAGTGAATTTTCCGGGTGGGGGCAACTGTTTTTT
CASSEFSGWGQLFF
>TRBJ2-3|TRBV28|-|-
TGTGCCAGCAGTTTACGTGAGGGGCGCACAGATACGCAGTATTTT
CASSLREGRTDTQYF
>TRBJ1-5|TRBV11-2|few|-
TGTGCCAGCAGCGTTGACTTGGATAGCAATCAGCCCCAGCATTTT
CASSVDLDSNQPQHF
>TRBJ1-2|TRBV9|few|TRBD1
TGTGCCAGCAGCCCGGACAGGGCGATCTTCCGCTACACCTTC
CASSPDRAIFRYTF
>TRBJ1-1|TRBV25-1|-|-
TGTGCCAGCAGTGCCCTCACCCCGACGGCTGAAGCTTTCTTT
CASSALTPTAEAFF
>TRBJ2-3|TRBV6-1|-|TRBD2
TGTGCCAGCAGTGAAGTTAGCGGGAGGGCCACAGATACGCAGTATTTT
CASSEVSGRATDTQYF
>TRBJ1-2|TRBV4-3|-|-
TGCGCCAGCAGCCAAGAATTACAGTTGAACTATGGCTACACCTTC
CASSQELQLNYGYTF
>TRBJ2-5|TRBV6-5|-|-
TGTGCCAGCAGTTATTCCCAGGGTCAAGAGACCCAGTACTTC
CASSYSQGQETQYF
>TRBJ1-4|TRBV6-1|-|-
TGTGCCAGCAGTGAATTGGGGTTTGGAGAAAAACTGTTTTTT
CASSELGFGEKLFF